Included here is one T cell receptor (beta chain) sequence, with context. In the original processing: Reference gene primer amplification gave nucleated cell count estimates. TCRdb keeps only in-frame clones here, not all; method: immunoSEQ multiplex PCR. The V and J calls and clone size were taken over from that table, and D and trimming were inferred from the DNA. Of 300,000 to 400,000 clones listed, around nine tenths were seen once; the top ten hold approximately 5%. Germline lookup yields CDR1 SGHDN and CDR2 FVKESK. J gave up 4 bases and V 2 bases, and 6 bases lay outside the gene matches. This CDR3 has 16 amino acids. The data stem from a study of blood T cell repertoires in COVID-19. Study details: Specimens from acute and convalescent COVID-19 originated in the United States, Italy and Spain. In each case, the material was cDNA or gDNA derived from T cells, B-cell-depleted T cells, or PBMCs.

In terms of age and location, participants ranged from roughly 18 to 100 years and lived in fewer than 30 US areas. The gene calls are TRBV14 and TRBJ2-5; 11 bases fit TRBD1. The TCR originated in a man aged 60 to 75 who had recovered from COVID-19. Sequencing was done on a sample of PBMCs or T cells enriched from blood (not recorded which). This chain's CDR3 is CASSQQGTGGTETQYF. In DNA, the CDR3 is TGTGCCAGCAGCCAACAGGGGACAGGGGGGACAGAGACCCAGTACTTC. Based on the CDR3 plus reference TRBV14 and TRBJ2-5, the full variable domain is EAGVTQFPSHSVIEKGQTVTLRCDPISGHDNLYWYRRVMGKEIKFLLHFVKESKQDESGMPNNRFLAERTGGTYSTLKVQPAELEDSGVYFCASSQQGTGGTETQYFGPGTRLLVL.